Listed below are T cell receptor beta chains from one sample, sequenced in a study of CD8+ T cells in alopecia areata. Method: immunoSEQ multiplex PCR; TCRdb's copy keeps in-frame clones and lacks some. The data contain about 170,000 clones, around 71% of them seen just once; the ten biggest clones take up about an eighth. Sequencing used CD8+ T cells sorted from blood, obtained at week 0. These receptors originate from a human donor with alopecia areata. The CDR3 runs from the conserved cysteine through the conserved F or W. D genes are given only for firm matches. Clone size is shown for a subset of rows, as once, few, many or a class of expanded clone.

D: .; V: TRBV2; J: TRBJ2-7; size: once; CDR3: CASNGYEQYF; DNA: TGTGCCAGCAACGGCTACGAGCAGTACTTC
D: .; V: TRBV5-1; J: TRBJ2-5; size: .; CDR3: CASTDDSRGPWETQYF; DNA: TGCGCCAGCACCGACGACTCGCGGGGTCCGTGGGAGACCCAGTACTTC
D: TRBD1; V: TRBV7-9; J: TRBJ2-1; size: .; CDR3: CASSQGSGTAVSEQFF; DNA: TGTGCCAGCAGCCAGGGTTCGGGGACAGCGGTTTCTGAGCAGTTCTTC
D: .; V: TRBV27; J: TRBJ1-5; size: .; CDR3: CASSFSRDQPQHF; DNA: TGTGCCAGCAGTTTTAGCCGTGACCAGCCCCAGCATTTT
D: .; V: TRBV4-2; J: TRBJ2-7; size: .; CDR3: CASSQDQSPRDMPYEQYF; DNA: TGTGCCAGCAGCCAAGATCAATCCCCCCGGGACATGCCCTACGAGCAGTACTTC
D: .; V: TRBV25-1; J: TRBJ1-6; size: .; CDR3: CASSFNSPLHF; DNA: TGTGCCAGCAGTTTTAATTCACCCCTCCACTTT
D: .; V: TRBV27; J: TRBJ2-7; size: .; CDR3: CASKTGSYEQYF; DNA: TGTGCCAGCAAGACAGGTTCCTACGAGCAGTACTTC
D: .; V: TRBV14; J: TRBJ1-5; size: .; CDR3: CASSQQNQPQHF; DNA: TGTGCCAGCAGCCAACAGAATCAGCCCCAGCATTTT
D: .; V: TRBV9; J: TRBJ2-7; size: .; CDR3: CASSVAGSYEQYF; DNA: TGTGCCAGCAGCGTAGCCGGCAGCTACGAGCAGTACTTC
D: .; V: TRBV2; J: TRBJ1-2; size: .; CDR3: CASSVSLTYGYTF; DNA: TGTGCCAGCAGTGTTTCGCTTACCTATGGCTACACCTTC
D: .; V: TRBV6-1; J: TRBJ1-1; size: .; CDR3: CASSESTANEAFF; DNA: TGTGCCAGCAGTGAATCGACAGCCAATGAAGCTTTCTTT
D: .; V: TRBV15; J: TRBJ1-2; size: .; CDR3: CATSRDRDGSYGYTF; DNA: TGTGCCACCAGCAGAGATCGGGACGGAAGTTATGGCTACACCTTC
D: TRBD2; V: TRBV7-9; J: TRBJ2-5; size: .; CDR3: CASSFPSGDQETQYF; DNA: TGTGCCAGCAGCTTCCCTAGCGGGGACCAAGAGACCCAGTACTTC
D: .; V: TRBV30; J: TRBJ1-6; size: once; CDR3: CAWEARDTQSSYNSPLHF; DNA: TGTGCCTGGGAGGCAAGGGACACCCAGAGCTCCTATAATTCACCCCTCCACTTT
D: .; V: TRBV15; J: TRBJ2-1; size: few; CDR3: CATSPRSHSYNEQFF; DNA: TGTGCCACCTCCCCCAGGAGTCATTCCTACAATGAGCAGTTCTTC
D: .; V: TRBV30; J: TRBJ2-2; size: .; CDR3: CAWSVSTGELFF; DNA: TGTGCCTGGAGTGTTAGCACCGGGGAGCTGTTTTTT
D: .; V: TRBV7-2; J: TRBJ1-3; size: .; CDR3: CASSLARGTDYISGNTIYF; DNA: TGTGCCAGCAGCTTAGCGCGCGGGACGGATTATATCTCTGGAAACACCATATATTTT
D: .; V: TRBV6-1; J: TRBJ1-5; size: .; CDR3: CASSPARGLTQPQHF; DNA: TGTGCCAGCAGCCCTGCGCGGGGGCTAACTCAGCCCCAGCATTTT
D: .; V: TRBV6-1; J: TRBJ2-5; size: .; CDR3: CASRDRTAQETQYF; DNA: TGTGCCAGCAGGGATCGGACAGCTCAAGAGACCCAGTACTTC
D: .; V: TRBV5-6; J: TRBJ2-2; size: once; CDR3: CASSWGAAGELFF; DNA: TGTGCCAGCAGCTGGGGGGCGGCCGGGGAGCTGTTTTTT
D: .; V: TRBV11-3; J: TRBJ2-4; size: .; CDR3: CASSFGRLAKNIQYF; DNA: TGTGCCAGCAGCTTCGGGAGACTAGCCAAAAACATTCAGTACTTC
D: .; V: TRBV18; J: TRBJ2-5; size: .; CDR3: CASSPPLSRRETQYF; DNA: TGTGCCAGCTCACCACCTCTATCCAGGCGAGAGACCCAGTACTTC
D: .; V: TRBV27; J: TRBJ1-2; size: few; CDR3: CASSRSATAYGYTF; DNA: TGTGCCAGCAGTAGGAGTGCAACGGCCTATGGCTACACCTTC
D: .; V: TRBV25-1; J: TRBJ2-7; size: .; CDR3: CASSDVGGQRKAYEQYF; DNA: TGTGCCAGCAGTGATGTCGGCGGCCAAAGAAAAGCCTACGAGCAGTACTTC
D: .; V: TRBV2; J: TRBJ1-1; size: once; CDR3: CASSDGAQNTEAFF; DNA: TGTGCCAGCAGTGACGGGGCTCAGAACACTGAAGCTTTCTTT
D: .; V: TRBV7-9; J: TRBJ1-1; size: .; CDR3: CASSSPGLSTEAFF; DNA: TGTGCCAGCAGCTCCCCAGGGCTGAGCACTGAAGCTTTCTTT
D: TRBD2; V: TRBV4-1; J: TRBJ2-1; size: once; CDR3: CASSKGLAGGDEQFF; DNA: TGCGCCAGCAGCAAGGGACTAGCGGGGGGCGATGAGCAGTTCTTC
D: .; V: TRBV19; J: TRBJ1-2; size: .; CDR3: CASSTLPDSYGYTF; DNA: TGTGCCAGTAGTACCCTCCCGGACAGTTATGGCTACACCTTC
D: .; V: TRBV5-4; J: TRBJ1-4; size: .; CDR3: CASSWGPNNEKLFF; DNA: TGTGCCAGCAGCTGGGGACCTAATAATGAAAAACTGTTTTTT
D: TRBD2; V: TRBV19; J: TRBJ2-1; size: .; CDR3: CASTSGTSGGYNEQFF; DNA: TGTGCCAGTACTTCCGGGACTAGCGGGGGATACAATGAGCAGTTCTTC
D: .; V: TRBV19; J: TRBJ1-1; size: once; CDR3: CASSSLDTEAFF; DNA: TGTGCCAGTAGTAGTTTGGACACTGAAGCTTTCTTT
D: .; V: TRBV7-2; J: TRBJ2-4; size: .; CDR3: CASSLNSLNIQYF; DNA: TGTGCCAGCAGCTTGAACAGTTTAAACATTCAGTACTTC
D: .; V: TRBV20-1; J: TRBJ1-1; size: .; CDR3: CSVGGAGEAFF; DNA: TGCAGTGTAGGGGGTGCAGGGGAAGCTTTCTTT
D: .; V: TRBV2; J: TRBJ1-1; size: .; CDR3: CARSGGNTEAFF; DNA: TGTGCCAGGTCGGGGGGGAACACTGAAGCTTTCTTT
D: .; V: TRBV14; J: TRBJ1-6; size: .; CDR3: CASSDETRYNSPLHF; DNA: TGTGCCAGCAGCGACGAGACACGGTATAATTCACCCCTCCACTTT
D: .; V: TRBV6-5; J: TRBJ2-1; size: .; CDR3: CASSYFQGPNEQFF; DNA: TGTGCCAGCAGTTATTTTCAGGGTCCCAATGAGCAGTTCTTC
D: .; V: TRBV5-4; J: TRBJ2-3; size: once; CDR3: CASSLSRSGAEGRDTQYF; DNA: TGTGCCAGCAGCTTGTCGCGATCGGGGGCTGAGGGACGAGATACGCAGTATTTT
D: .; V: TRBV19; J: TRBJ2-5; size: once; CDR3: CASSPDWGRNKETQYF; DNA: TGTGCCAGTAGTCCCGACTGGGGCAGAAATAAAGAGACCCAGTACTTC
D: .; V: TRBV4-2; J: TRBJ2-7; size: .; CDR3: CASSQDRVISYEQYF; DNA: TGTGCCAGCAGCCAAGATAGGGTTATCTCCTACGAGCAGTACTTC
D: .; V: TRBV30; J: TRBJ2-2; size: .; CDR3: CAWSGGTRTGELFF; DNA: TGTGCCTGGAGTGGAGGGACACGCACCGGGGAGCTGTTTTTT
D: .; V: TRBV13; J: TRBJ1-1; size: .; CDR3: CASSSQGRSTEAFF; DNA: TGTGCCAGCAGCTCCCAGGGGAGATCCACTGAAGCTTTCTTT
D: .; V: TRBV21-1; J: TRBJ2-2; size: few; CDR3: CASNRDRNTGELFF; DNA: TGTGCCAGTAACAGGGATAGAAACACCGGGGAGCTGTTTTTT
D: .; V: TRBV7-8; J: TRBJ2-1; size: .; CDR3: CASSQGQGLSNEQFF; DNA: TGTGCCAGCAGCCAGGGACAAGGGCTCTCCAATGAGCAGTTCTTC
D: .; V: TRBV20-1; J: TRBJ1-2; size: .; CDR3: CSAEVGYTF; DNA: TGCAGTGCTGAGGTTGGCTACACCTTC
D: .; V: TRBV4-2; J: TRBJ2-1; size: once; CDR3: CASSDGGSYNEQFF; DNA: TGTGCCAGCAGCGACGGGGGATCCTACAATGAGCAGTTCTTC
D: TRBD1; V: TRBV27; J: TRBJ2-3; size: few; CDR3: CASSLDGQGRDTQYF; DNA: TGTGCCAGCAGTTTAGATGGACAGGGGAGAGATACGCAGTATTTT
D: .; V: TRBV5-6; J: TRBJ2-7; size: .; CDR3: CASSGTTVPYEQYF; DNA: TGTGCCAGCAGCGGAACGACAGTTCCTTACGAGCAGTACTTC
D: .; V: TRBV14; J: TRBJ2-1; size: few; CDR3: CASSPMPDPYNEQFF; DNA: TGTGCCAGCAGCCCTATGCCCGATCCCTACAATGAGCAGTTCTTC
D: .; V: TRBV29-1; J: TRBJ2-3; size: once; CDR3: CSVEDRGRAEDTQYF; DNA: TGCAGCGTTGAAGATCGTGGTAGGGCCGAAGATACGCAGTATTTT
D: .; V: TRBV4-1; J: TRBJ2-7; size: .; CDR3: CASSEAVSYEQYF; DNA: TGCGCCAGCTCGGAAGCTGTCTCCTACGAGCAGTACTTC
D: .; V: TRBV6-6; J: TRBJ1-2; size: .; CDR3: CASSPGLVYGYTF; DNA: TGTGCCAGCAGCCCCGGGTTGGTGTATGGCTACACCTTC
D: .; V: TRBV29-1; J: TRBJ2-2; size: .; CDR3: CSVGDHTGELFF; DNA: TGCAGCGTGGGGGACCACACCGGGGAGCTGTTTTTT
D: .; V: TRBV7-8; J: TRBJ1-1; size: .; CDR3: CASIPAVGGLKMNTEAFF; DNA: TGTGCCAGCATCCCTGCCGTTGGGGGGCTCAAAATGAACACTGAAGCTTTCTTT
D: TRBD2; V: TRBV2; J: TRBJ2-1; size: once; CDR3: CASGGGGGRNEQFF; DNA: TGTGCCAGCGGAGGCGGGGGTGGTAGGAATGAGCAGTTCTTC
D: TRBD2; V: TRBV9; J: TRBJ2-3; size: few; CDR3: CASSVGGGATDTQYF; DNA: TGTGCCAGCAGCGTAGGCGGGGGGGCAACAGATACGCAGTATTTT
D: TRBD2; V: TRBV27; J: TRBJ2-3; size: .; CDR3: CASSLGGGADTQYF; DNA: TGTGCCAGCAGTTTAGGGGGGGGTGCAGATACGCAGTATTTT